This entry lists 24 T cell receptor beta chains sequenced from one sample in a study of OX40 agonist ivuxolimab in advanced cancers. Some clones are missing from TCRdb's copy, which holds only in-frame ones; the method was immunoSEQ multiplex PCR. The sample has 75,000 to 90,000 clones, more than 90% seen once. The sample in question was CD4+ or CD8+ T cells sorted from blood, obtained in a trial of the OX40 agonist ivuxolimab. These receptors were obtained from an adult with an advanced solid tumor such as melanoma, head and neck, liver or kidney cancer.

The CDR3 DNA reads TGCAGCGTGCGGGCGTCTGGGGCCAACGTCCTGACTTTC. It is translated as CSVRASGANVLTF. This chain links TRBV29-1 with TRBJ2-6; possible D gene TRBD2, 5 bases. V was trimmed by 6 bases and J by 1 base, leaving 7 bases between them. Germline CDR1 and CDR2: SQVTM and ANQGSEA. This CDR3 is 13 amino acids long. Full variable domain (outside the CDR3, taken from reference TRBV29-1 and TRBJ2-6): SAVISQKPSRDICQRGTSLTIQCQVDSQVTMMFWYRQQPGQSLTLIATANQGSEATYESGFVIDKFPISRPNLTFSTLTVSNMSPEDSSIYLCSVRASGANVLTFGAGSRLTVL.

The chain combines TRBV5-6 with TRBJ2-7, with D unclear. The germline gives CDR1 SGHDT, CDR2 YYEEEE. This CDR3 is built from 13 residues. With 1 base removed from V and 4 bases from J, the gap between germline ends came to 9 bases. CDR3 residues: CASSLITSYEQYF. The CDR3 DNA reads as TGTGCCAGCAGCTTGATTACATCGTACGAGCAGTACTTC.

The genes are TRBV2 and TRBJ1-5, with D possibly TRBD1 on 6 matching bases. V was clipped by 6 bases and J by 4 bases, with 10 bases between them. The CDR3 consists of 13 residues. The germline V gene encodes CDR1 SNHLY and CDR2 FYNNEI. The CDR3 spells CASRRGGNQPQHF. CDR3 sequence (DNA): TGTGCCAGCAGGAGGGGGGGGAATCAGCCCCAGCATTTT.

As for this clone: Germline is not matched at one junction end, which may reflect a read error. This chain links TRBV2 with TRBJ1-1; TRBD1 agrees at 9 bases. CDR3 size: 14 residues. CDR1 and CDR2 from the germline V gene are SNHLY and FYNNEI. The CDR3 nucleotides read TGTGCCAGCACTCGGGACAGGGCCGGGGCCCCGTTTCTCTTT. Amino acid sequence: CASTRDRAGAPFLF.

This clone was seen a few times. V gene TRBV15 combines with J gene TRBJ2-7; D remains unclear. Germline assignment: CDR1 LNHNV and CDR2 YYDKDF (reference sequence). V lost 0 bases and J lost 2, with 11 bases in between. The CDR3 extends over 15 amino acids. Here the CDR3 reads CATSRDRHKPYEQYF. In DNA form, the CDR3 reads TGTGCCACCAGCAGAGATCGCCACAAGCCCTACGAGCAGTACTTC. The full variable domain, rest sourced from reference TRBV15 and TRBJ2-7, is DAMVIQNPRYQVTQFGKPVTLSCSQTLNHNVMYWYQQKSSQAPKLLFHYYDKDFNNEADTPDNFQSRRPNTSFCFLDIRSPGLGDTAMYLCATSRDRHKPYEQYFGPGTRLTVT.

The chain employs TRBV19 and TRBJ1-2; perhaps TRBD1 as D (6 bases). There are 13 residues in the CDR3. Germline lookup yields CDR1 LNHDA and CDR2 SQIVND (reference sequence). Trimming pared 6 bases from V and 5 bases from J, leaving 13 bases between. CDR3: CASSQTGQYGYTF. The CDR3 nucleotides read TGTGCCAGTAGCCAGACAGGACAGTATGGCTACACCTTC.

The CDR3 loop reads CASSLTRVHTEAFF. The CDR3 coding sequence is TGTGCCAGCAGCTTAACTCGAGTCCACACTGAAGCTTTCTTT. This chain joins TRBV7-2 and TRBJ1-1; no firm D call. This CDR3 is 14 amino acids long. Germline V CDR1 and CDR2: SGHTA, FQGNSA. V shed 2 bases and J shed 3 bases, with 10 bases lying between them.

The chain employs TRBV9 and TRBJ2-1; 8 bases are shared with TRBD2. The CDR3 covers 15 residues. After removal of 0 bases from V and 4 bases from J, the junction contained 3 bases not matched to a gene. Germline V CDR1 and CDR2: SGDLS, YYNGEE. The CDR3 region has the DNA TGTGCCAGCAGCGTAGTCGGGAGGGGGTACAATGAGCAGTTCTTC. Translated: CASSVVGRGYNEQFF.

V and J are TRBV2 and TRBJ2-1; possible D gene TRBD2, 5 bases. The germline V gene has CDR1 SNHLY and CDR2 FYNNEI. The V end was cut by 4 bases, the J end by 5 bases, with 12 bases between. The length of the CDR3 is 14 residues. The CDR3 coding sequence is TGTGCCAGCAGTGGGGAGCGAAGTAACAATGAGCAGTTCTTC. The encoded protein is CASSGERSNNEQFF.

The chain combines TRBV11-2 with TRBJ1-2; the D gene is possibly TRBD1 (5 bases). CDR1 and CDR2 (germline): SGHAT, FQNNGV. CDR3 length: 13 residues. V dropped 8 bases and J dropped 6 bases, with 16 bases sitting between them. The CDR3 region has the DNA TGTGCCAGCGGCACCGGGGCAGGGAATGGCTACACCTTC. Its translation is CASGTGAGNGYTF.

V and J are TRBV5-1 and TRBJ2-1; weak D call: TRBD2 (6 bases). V was trimmed by 1 base and J by 9 bases, leaving 14 bases between them. Germline CDR1 SGHRS, CDR2 YFSETQ. The CDR3 loop spans 14 amino acids. The CDR3 nucleotides are TGCGCCAGCAGCTTGATCATCGGGGGTGTTGAGCAGTTCTTC. This codes for CASSLIIGGVEQFF. Drawing the rest from reference TRBV5-1 and TRBJ2-1, the complete variable domain is KAGVTQTPRYLIKTRGQQVTLSCSPISGHRSVSWYQQTPGQGLQFLFEYFSETQRNKGNFPGRFSGRQFSNSRSEMNVSTLELGDSALYLCASSLIIGGVEQFFGPGTRLTVL.

Only a few counts were recorded for this clone. This chain joins TRBV2 and TRBJ1-5; no firm D call. CDR1 is SNHLY, CDR2 FYNNEI, per germline. Trimming removed 7 bases at V and 6 bases at J, with 13 bases between. The CDR3 has 13 residues. CDR3 coding DNA: TGTGCCAGCAAGGCCACGGGAGGTCAGCCCCAGCATTTT. Translated: CASKATGGQPQHF.

The CDR3 DNA reads TGCGCCAGCAGCCCCCCGGGGCATCCTAACTATGGCTACACCTTC. It yields the protein CASSPPGHPNYGYTF. This chain uses TRBV4-1 with TRBJ1-2, with D perhaps matching TRBD1 (5 bases). Trimming cost V 4 bases and J 0 bases, with 12 bases left between them. Germline CDR1 and CDR2: MGHRA and YSYEKL. The CDR3 consists of 15 residues.

V and J are TRBV6-6 and TRBJ2-7; the D gene is possibly TRBD2 (6 bases). CDR1 is MNHNY, CDR2 SVGAGI, per germline (reference sequence). The CDR3 loop spans 15 amino acids. V was clipped by 6 bases and J by 0 bases, with 15 bases between them. As DNA, the CDR3 is TGTGCCAGCAGACCAAGGGCGGGGAGCTCCTACGAGCAGTACTTC. Residues: CASRPRAGSSYEQYF.

The V call is TRBV11-2, the J call TRBJ1-2; D might be TRBD1 (5 bases). The length of the CDR3 is 13 residues. CDR1 is SGHAT, CDR2 FQNNGV, per germline. V was clipped by 9 bases and J by 5 bases, with 16 bases between them. CDR3: CASRNTGGYGYTF. In DNA, the CDR3 is TGTGCCAGTAGAAATACAGGAGGGTATGGCTACACCTTC. The variable domain in full, completed from reference TRBV11-2 and TRBJ1-2, reads EAGVAQSPRYKIIEKRQSVAFWCNPISGHATLYWYQQILGQGPKLLIQFQNNGVVDDSQLPKDRFSAERLKGVDSTLKIQPAKLEDSAVYLCASRNTGGYGYTFGSGTRLTVV.

V usage is TRBV10-3 and J usage is TRBJ1-2, with D possibly matching TRBD1 (6 bases). CDR1 and CDR2 from the germline V gene are ENHRY and SYGVKD. This CDR3 is built from 13 residues. Between the trimmed V and J ends, which lost 3 bases and 8 bases, there was a span of 13 bases. The DNA for the CDR3 is TGTGCCATCAGTGATGGGGGCCCGAGAGGCTACACCTTC. This encodes CAISDGGPRGYTF.

This chain links TRBV5-4 with TRBJ2-6; the D is unclear. This CDR3 comprises 15 residues. Trimming took 0 bases from V and 1 from J, leaving 5 bases between them. The germline gives CDR1 SGHNT, CDR2 YYREEE (reference sequence). CDR3 bases: TGTGCCAGCAGCTTGGTGGGGTCTGGGGCCAACGTCCTGACTTTC. Translation gives CASSLVGSGANVLTF.

This chain links TRBV19 with TRBJ2-1, with TRBD2 matching 7 bases. The V gene end was trimmed by 7 bases and the J gene end by 5 bases; junction bases not matched to a gene: 5. The CDR3 runs 13 residues. Germline V gene data show CDR1 as LNHDA and CDR2 as SQIVND (reference sequence). The CDR3 is CASNQRGHNEQFF. The DNA of the CDR3 is TGTGCCAGTAATCAGCGGGGACACAATGAGCAGTTCTTC.

The J gene is TRBJ2-7, the V gene TRBV7-3, with D hard to call. CDR1 and CDR2 from the germline V gene are SGHTA and FQGTGA. The CDR3 covers 13 residues. The V gene lost 5 bases and the J gene lost 2 bases, with 10 bases spanning the gap. The CDR3 is CASSGGPTYEQYF. The CDR3 nucleotides are TGTGCCAGCAGCGGTGGGCCAACCTACGAGCAGTACTTC.

This chain connects TRBV28 to TRBJ2-7; no definite D call. CDR1 and CDR2 from the germline V gene are MDHEN and SYDVKM. This CDR3 is built from 12 residues. V was cut by 8 bases and J by 2 bases, with 10 bases left in between. The CDR3 reads CASCIGTYEQYF. The CDR3 DNA follows: TGTGCCAGCTGTATCGGAACCTACGAGCAGTACTTC. Full variable domain (rest looked up from reference TRBV28 and TRBJ2-7): DVKVTQSSRYLVKRTGEKVFLECVQDMDHENMFWYRQDPGLGLRLIYFSYDVKMKEKGDIPEGYSVSREKKERFSLILESASTNQTSMYLCASCIGTYEQYFGPGTRLTVT.

A note on this clone: Distinct nucleotide sequences in the sample also encode this CDR3. V gene TRBV2 combines with J gene TRBJ2-7, with no clear D. Germline CDR1 and CDR2: SNHLY and FYNNEI. The CDR3 loop spans 12 amino acids. V gave up 4 bases and J gave up 1 base, with 5 bases separating them. The CDR3 DNA is TGTGCCAGCAGTGGTACTTCCTACGAGCAGTACTTC. It is translated as CASSGTSYEQYF.

The V gene is TRBV11-3, the J gene TRBJ2-5; TRBD2 agrees at 10 bases. CDR3 length: 17 amino acids. The V segment lost 1 base and the J segment 0 bases; nucleotides outside the gene matches: 5. The germline V gene encodes CDR1 SGHNT and CDR2 YENEEA. The CDR3, as DNA: TGTGCCAGCAGCTTAGCTCCTCTAGCGGGAGACCAAGAGACCCAGTACTTC. Protein: CASSLAPLAGDQETQYF.

The rearrangement links TRBV10-3 to TRBJ2-2, with D maybe TRBD1 (5 bases). Germline V gene data show CDR1 as ENHRY and CDR2 as SYGVKD. V gave up 6 bases and J gave up 4 bases, with 18 bases separating them. The CDR3 spans 16 residues. CDR3 sequence: CAISPRQSGATGELFF. DNA of the CDR3: TGTGCCATCAGCCCTAGACAGTCAGGAGCCACCGGGGAGCTGTTTTTT.

This chain joins TRBV30 and TRBJ2-3, with 10 bases that match TRBD2. The CDR3 is made up of 15 amino acids. Trimming removed 4 bases from V and 4 bases from J; junction bases left unmatched: 8. Germline CDR1 and CDR2: GTSNPN and SVGIG (reference sequence). DNA of the CDR3: TGTGCCTGGAACCCGGGACTAGCGTCCCCAGATACGCAGTATTTT. Translating it yields CAWNPGLASPDTQYF.